This T cell receptor beta chain comes out of a study of T cell repertoires in cytomegalovirus infection. This clonotype was counted a single time. The CDR3 is made up of 14 amino acids. Germline CDR1 LNHDA, CDR2 SQIVND (reference sequence). The V and J ends lost 6 bases and 3 bases respectively, with 13 bases between them. TCRdb independently ran MiXCR on the reads; one entry per CDR3 protein. The data show around 740,000 distinct CDR3 sequences, 35% to 45% seen once. Material for sequencing was PBMCs. V and J are TRBV19 and TRBJ2-3; no reliable D call. The receptor comes from a human donor in good health (CMV status not recorded). Some clones in this sample may be carry-over from other donors' samples. The CDR3 is CASSPRVGTDTQYF. The CDR3 coding sequence is TGTGCCAGTAGCCCCCGAGTTGGGACAGATACGCAGTATTTT.